This T cell receptor (beta chain) was sequenced during a study of T cell changes during pregnancy in multiple sclerosis. TCRdb's copy holds only in-frame clones and misses some; the assay was immunoSEQ multiplex PCR. The table has 75,000 to 100,000 clones, approximately 90% seen once. Germline CDR1 reads KGHSH; CDR2 reads LQKENI. The CDR3 contains 12 residues. The ends were cut back, 4 bases at V and 7 bases at J, with 8 bases in the middle. The chain recombines TRBV18 with TRBJ1-5, with D possibly matching TRBD1 (5 bases). This sample comprised peripheral blood, obtained in the second trimester of pregnancy. The source is a female donor in good health, enrolled as a control in a pregnancy study. CDR3 amino acids: CASSLGGQPQHF. CDR3 DNA: TGTGCCAGCTCACTGGGGGGACAGCCCCAGCATTTT.